The 14 T cell receptor beta chains presented below share a single source sample, sequenced in a study of T-cell memory formation after mild COVID-19. TCRdb recomputed calls from the 5' RACE reads with MiXCR, one row per CDR3 protein. The data show around 440,000 distinct CDR3 sequences, 15% to 20% seen once. The sequencing sample was made of PBMCs or a T cell subset sorted from them (not recorded which). These receptors were obtained from an adult woman who had mild COVID-19 (a few samples of this study predate the infection). Cell type and time point are not known.

This chain joins TRBV12-3 or TRBV12-4 and TRBJ1-3; D remains ambiguous. The CDR3 is 15 amino acids. Trimming removed 0 bases at V and 0 bases at J, with 6 bases between. CDR3 sequence (DNA): TGTGCCAGCAGTTTAGCCCCACTCTCTGGAAACACCATATATTTT. As protein: CASSLAPLSGNTIYF.

In this sample, this clonotype turned up a few times. The genes are TRBV5-1 and TRBJ2-2; D might be TRBD1 (5 bases). The V gene lost 7 bases and the J gene lost 4 bases, with 14 bases spanning the gap. Germline values: CDR1 SGHRS, CDR2 YFSETQ. This CDR3 is 14 amino acids long. CDR3 bases: TGCGCCAGCCAAGGTGGACAACCCACCGGGGAGCTGTTTTTT. It is translated as CASQGGQPTGELFF.

J is TRBJ2-5 and V is TRBV29-1; a possible D gene is TRBD1 (6 bases). Germline loops: CDR1 SQVTM, CDR2 ANQGSEA. V was pared by 6 bases and J by 4 bases, with 15 bases between. This CDR3 spans 13 amino acids. The CDR3 spells CSVWDKGRETQYF. CDR3 DNA: TGCAGCGTGTGGGACAAGGGGCGAGAGACCCAGTACTTC.

This clonotype was counted between two and nine times. This chain uses TRBV29-1 with TRBJ2-3, with a weak D call TRBD1 (5 bases). Trimming took off 7 bases at V and 0 bases at J, with 11 bases between the two ends. The CDR3 consists of 13 residues. Germline CDR1 SQVTM, CDR2 ANQGSEA. The CDR3 region has the DNA TGCAGCGCCCCGGACACCAGCACAGATACGCAGTATTTT. Protein sequence: CSAPDTSTDTQYF.

This clonotype showed up just a few times. J is TRBJ2-7 and V is TRBV20-1; D may match TRBD1 or TRBD2 (5 bases each). V was shortened by 6 bases and J by 3 bases, with 9 bases between the two germline ends. The CDR3 covers 11 residues. The germline CDR1 and CDR2 sequences are DFQATT and SNEGSKA (reference sequence). The CDR3 nucleotides are TGCAGTGCCCCTGGGGGCTACGAGCAGTACTTC. Translation: CSAPGGYEQYF.

This clonotype was seen many times. The V gene is TRBV30, the J gene TRBJ2-7; D is uncertain. Germline lookup yields CDR1 GTSNPN and CDR2 SVGIG (reference sequence). V was clipped by 2 bases and J by 0 bases, with 8 bases between them. There are 13 residues in the CDR3. CDR3 protein: CAWSWSSSYEQYF. CDR3 DNA: TGTGCCTGGAGTTGGAGTAGCTCCTACGAGCAGTACTTC.

This clonotype was detected only a few times. The chain uses TRBV12-3 or TRBV12-4 and TRBJ2-3; D possibly matches TRBD1 or TRBD2 (5 bases each). V dropped 6 bases and J dropped 3 bases, with 31 bases sitting between them. This CDR3 spans 20 amino acids. CDR3 region: CASSTPFGSEINPGTDTQYF. CDR3 DNA: TGTGCCAGCAGCACCCCATTTGGTAGCGAGATCAACCCAGGGACAGATACGCAGTATTTT.

This clonotype was counted at least ten times. V gene TRBV6-5 combines with J gene TRBJ1-2; D ambiguous. V dropped 0 bases and J dropped 2 bases, with 7 bases sitting between them. CDR1 is MNHEY, CDR2 SVGAGI, per germline. This CDR3 is 14 amino acids long. CDR3 nucleotides: TGTGCCAGCAGTTACTCGGGGAGAAACTATGGCTACACCTTC. This translates into CASSYSGRNYGYTF.

The chain carries TRBV9 and TRBJ2-1; TRBD2 aligns across 7 bases. CDR3 size: 15 residues. The germline V gene has CDR1 SGDLS and CDR2 YYNGEE. Trimming at V came to 0 bases and at J to 4 bases, leaving 4 bases not matched to a gene. CDR3 sequence (DNA): TGTGCCAGCAGCGTAGAACAGCGGGGATACAATGAGCAGTTCTTC. Encoded protein: CASSVEQRGYNEQFF.

CDR3 DNA: TGTGCCAGCAGATCGAAAGGGGGGCTGGCGCAGTATTTT. Translation gives CASRSKGGLAQYF. J is TRBJ2-3 and V is TRBV7-9, with D perhaps given as TRBD1 or TRBD2 (6 bases each). This CDR3 spans 13 amino acids. The germline V gene has CDR1 SEHNR and CDR2 FQNEAQ (reference sequence). Trimming removed 6 bases from V and 10 bases from J, with 17 bases in between.

The chain links TRBV11-3 to TRBJ2-2; 7 bases align to TRBD2. Germline V CDR1 and CDR2: SGHNT, YENEEA. The CDR3 consists of 16 residues. J was trimmed by 0 bases and V by 1 base; bases with no gene match: 2. The CDR3 DNA follows: TGTGCCAGCAGCTTAGGCGGGACTACGAACACCGGGGAGCTGTTTTTT. Encoded protein: CASSLGGTTNTGELFF. Full variable domain (missing parts from reference TRBV11-3 and TRBJ2-2): EAGVVQSPRYKIIEKKQPVAFWCNPISGHNTLYWYLQNLGQGPELLIRYENEEAVDDSQLPKDRFSAERLKGVDSTLKIQPAELGDSAVYLCASSLGGTTNTGELFFGEGSRLTVL.

The CDR3 spells CASSPSGGAEAFF. CDR3 in DNA: TGTGCCAGCTCACCATCAGGGGGCGCTGAAGCTTTCTTT. The chain uses TRBV18 and TRBJ1-1, with 8 bases aligning to TRBD1. CDR3 length: 13 amino acids. V dropped 2 bases and J dropped 6; count of bases not matched to a gene: 2. Germline values: CDR1 KGHSH, CDR2 LQKENI. The full variable domain, its missing parts supplied by reference TRBV18 and TRBJ1-1, is NAGVMQNPRHLVRRRGQEARLRCSPMKGHSHVYWYRQLPEEGLKFMVYLQKENIIDESGMPKERFSAEFPKEGPSILRIQQVVRGDSAAYFCASSPSGGAEAFFGQGTRLTVV.

This chain links TRBV7-2 with TRBJ2-2, with a possible D match to TRBD2 (5 bases). Germline assignment: CDR1 SGHTA and CDR2 FQGNSA. The CDR3 is 18 residues long. The V and J ends lost 5 bases and 1 base respectively, with 20 bases between them. CDR3 DNA: TGTGCCAGCAGCCCACACGGAGAACTAGTTTTGAACACCGGGGAGCTGTTTTTT. It translates to CASSPHGELVLNTGELFF.

The chain couples TRBV19 to TRBJ1-2; a possible D gene is TRBD1 (5 bases). Germline-derived CDR1 and CDR2 are LNHDA and SQIVND (reference sequence). Trimming removed 3 bases from V and 4 bases from J, with 15 bases in between. The CDR3 sequence is 15 residues long. The CDR3, as DNA: TGTGCCAGTAGTATCACGTTGGGGGACTCCTATGGCTACACCTTC. Protein: CASSITLGDSYGYTF.